Sequencing of this TCR beta chain was carried out in a study of blood T cell repertoires in COVID-19. Germline CDR1 reads LNHDA; CDR2 reads SQIVND (reference sequence). Between the trimmed V and J ends, which lost 6 bases and 3 bases, there was a span of 17 bases. This CDR3 spans 15 amino acids. How the authors handled the data: It was from reference gene primer amplification that nucleated cell counts were estimated. Clones were sequenced by immunoSEQ multiplex PCR, and TCRdb holds only the in-frame ones, with some missing. V and J calls and clone size are as listed in that table; D and trimming were resolved from the DNA. The table has 100,000 to 150,000 clones, approximately 82% seen once.

The clonotype was recovered from a man older than 75 with active or convalescent COVID-19. This chain connects TRBV19 to TRBJ1-2; D gene ambiguous. Material: peripheral blood. CDR3 bases: TGTGCCAGTAGGTCAGAGGGAGGGCGCGACTATGGCTACACCTTC. Its translation: CASRSEGGRDYGYTF.